This section outlines one T cell receptor beta chain sequence together with its context. Its antigen remains unknown. The sample originates from a study of monozygotic twins with inflammatory bowel disease. Study-level findings and limits: Healthy co-twins, by inverse Simpson, had higher TCRbeta diversity than their siblings with IBD.

After re-calling the 5' RACE reads, TCRdb lists one entry per CDR3 protein, DNA absent. This table lists about 160,000 distinct CDR3 sequences. Donors each gave 2 to 2.5 ml of blood. Unfractionated whole blood yielded total RNA, and T cells were not sorted. The CDR3 has 18 residues. Germline V gene sequence: CDR1 LGHDT, CDR2 YNNKEL (reference sequence). Source material: blood. The receptor's source is a human donor with ulcerative colitis or Crohn's disease, or a healthy co-twin of an affected twin (not recorded which). The rearrangement joins TRBV3-1 to TRBJ2-3; TCRdb's D call, TRBD2, is unchecked because there is no DNA. This CDR3 is CASSLLAGSGPSTDTQYF.